Included here is one T cell receptor beta chain sequence, with context. This specimen comes from a study of T cell changes during pregnancy in multiple sclerosis. Libraries were prepared by immunoSEQ multiplex PCR; TCRdb keeps only in-frame clonotypes and omits some of them. The sample holds 50,000 to 60,000 clones, 90% seen once. J gave up 3 bases and V 2 bases, and 9 bases lay outside the gene matches. Looked up from germline, CDR1 is LNHNV and CDR2 is YYDKDF (reference sequence). This CDR3 is built from 17 residues. The sample was CD4+ T cells from peripheral blood mononuclear cells, taken in the first trimester of pregnancy. This receptor was obtained from a female donor with multiple sclerosis, enrolled in a pregnancy study. The J gene is TRBJ2-3, the V gene TRBV15, with 9 bases identical to TRBD2. The CDR3, as DNA: TGTGCCACCAGCAGACCTAGCGGGACGAAACTAACAGATACGCAGTATTTT. Translating it yields CATSRPSGTKLTDTQYF.